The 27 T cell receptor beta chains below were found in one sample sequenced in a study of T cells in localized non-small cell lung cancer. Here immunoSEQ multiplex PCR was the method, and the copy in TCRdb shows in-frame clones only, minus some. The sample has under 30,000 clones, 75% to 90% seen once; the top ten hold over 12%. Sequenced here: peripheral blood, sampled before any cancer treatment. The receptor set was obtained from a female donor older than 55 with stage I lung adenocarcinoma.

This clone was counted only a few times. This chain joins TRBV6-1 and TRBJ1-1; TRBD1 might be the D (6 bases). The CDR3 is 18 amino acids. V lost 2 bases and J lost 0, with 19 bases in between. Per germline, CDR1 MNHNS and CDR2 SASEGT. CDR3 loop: CASSEKRGFGLVNTEAFF. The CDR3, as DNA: TGTGCCAGCAGTGAAAAAAGGGGGTTCGGTCTCGTGAACACTGAAGCTTTCTTT.

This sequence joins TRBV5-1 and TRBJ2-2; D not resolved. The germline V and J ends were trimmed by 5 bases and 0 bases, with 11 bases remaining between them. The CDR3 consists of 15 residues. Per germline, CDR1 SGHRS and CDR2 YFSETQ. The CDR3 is CASRRDTANTGELFF. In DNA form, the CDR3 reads TGCGCCAGCAGGCGAGACACCGCGAACACCGGGGAGCTGTTTTTT.

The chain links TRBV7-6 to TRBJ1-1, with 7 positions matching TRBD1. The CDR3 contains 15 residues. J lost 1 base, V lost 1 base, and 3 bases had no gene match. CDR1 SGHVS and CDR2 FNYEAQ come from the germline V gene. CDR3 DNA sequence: TGTGCCAGCAGCTTAGGTAACAGGGGGAACACTGAAGCTTTCTTT. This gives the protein CASSLGNRGNTEAFF.

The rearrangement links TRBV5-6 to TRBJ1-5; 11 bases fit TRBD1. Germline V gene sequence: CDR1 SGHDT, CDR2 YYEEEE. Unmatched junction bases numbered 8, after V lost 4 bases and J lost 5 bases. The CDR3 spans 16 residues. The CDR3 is CASSVGQGASDQPQHF. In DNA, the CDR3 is TGTGCCAGCAGCGTAGGACAGGGGGCTTCGGATCAGCCCCAGCATTTT.

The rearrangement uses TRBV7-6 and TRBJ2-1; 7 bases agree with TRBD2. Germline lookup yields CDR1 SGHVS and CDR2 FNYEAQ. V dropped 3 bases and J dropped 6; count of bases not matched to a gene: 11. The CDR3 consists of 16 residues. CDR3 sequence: CASSLEAGEAGNEQFF. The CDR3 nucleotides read TGTGCCAGCAGCTTGGAGGCGGGGGAGGCGGGCAATGAGCAGTTCTTC.

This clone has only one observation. This chain's CDR3 is CASSLSGAISGANVLTF. The CDR3, as DNA: TGTGCCAGCAGCTTATCCGGGGCCATCTCTGGGGCCAACGTCCTGACTTTC. The chain is built from TRBV11-2 and TRBJ2-6; D is possibly TRBD1 or TRBD2 (5 bases each). Trimming took off 2 bases at V and 0 bases at J, with 11 bases between the two ends. In germline, CDR1 is SGHAT, CDR2 FQNNGV. This CDR3 has 17 residues.

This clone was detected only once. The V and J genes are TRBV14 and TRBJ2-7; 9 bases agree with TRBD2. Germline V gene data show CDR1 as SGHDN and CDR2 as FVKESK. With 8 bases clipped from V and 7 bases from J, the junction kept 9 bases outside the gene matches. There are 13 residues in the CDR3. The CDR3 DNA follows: TGTGCCAGCCGCCCTGCGGGGGGGCATGAGCAGTACTTC. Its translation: CASRPAGGHEQYF.

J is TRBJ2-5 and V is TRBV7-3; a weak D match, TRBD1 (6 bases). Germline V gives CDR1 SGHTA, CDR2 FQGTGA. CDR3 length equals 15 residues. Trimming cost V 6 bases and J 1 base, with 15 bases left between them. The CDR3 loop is CASRPGAGAQETQYF. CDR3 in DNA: TGTGCCAGCAGACCCGGGGCAGGGGCCCAAGAGACCCAGTACTTC.

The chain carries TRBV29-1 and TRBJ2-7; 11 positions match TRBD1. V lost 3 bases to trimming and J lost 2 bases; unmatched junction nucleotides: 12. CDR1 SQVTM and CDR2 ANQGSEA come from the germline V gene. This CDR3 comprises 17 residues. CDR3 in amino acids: CSVDDFTGQGGPYEQYF. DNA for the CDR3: TGCAGCGTTGACGATTTCACGGGACAGGGGGGCCCCTACGAGCAGTACTTC.

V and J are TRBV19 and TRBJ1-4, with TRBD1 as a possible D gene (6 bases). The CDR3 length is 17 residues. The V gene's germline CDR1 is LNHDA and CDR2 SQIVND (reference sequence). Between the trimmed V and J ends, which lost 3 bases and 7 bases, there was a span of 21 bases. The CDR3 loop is CASSIGVSQGSGEKLFF. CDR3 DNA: TGTGCCAGTAGTATTGGTGTCTCCCAGGGGTCGGGTGAAAAACTGTTTTTT.

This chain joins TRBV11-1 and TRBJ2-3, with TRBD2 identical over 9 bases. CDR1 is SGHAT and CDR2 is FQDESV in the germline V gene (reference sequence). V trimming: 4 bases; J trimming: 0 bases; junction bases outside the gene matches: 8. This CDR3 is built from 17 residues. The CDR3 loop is CASSSRSGGFSTDTQYF. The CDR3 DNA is TGTGCCAGCAGCTCCCGTAGCGGGGGATTTAGCACAGATACGCAGTATTTT. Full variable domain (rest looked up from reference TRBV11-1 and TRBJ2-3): EAEVAQSPRYKITEKSQAVAFWCDPISGHATLYWYRQILGQGPELLVQFQDESVVDDSQLPKDRFSAERLKGVDSTLKIQPAELGDSAMYLCASSSRSGGFSTDTQYFGPGTRLTVL.

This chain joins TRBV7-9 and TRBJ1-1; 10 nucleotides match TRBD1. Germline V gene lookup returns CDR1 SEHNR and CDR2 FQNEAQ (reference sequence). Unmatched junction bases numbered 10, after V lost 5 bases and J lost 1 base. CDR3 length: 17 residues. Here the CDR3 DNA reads TGTGCCAGCAGCCAGGCCGGGACAGGGGTGAGGAACACTGAAGCTTTCTTT. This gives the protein CASSQAGTGVRNTEAFF.

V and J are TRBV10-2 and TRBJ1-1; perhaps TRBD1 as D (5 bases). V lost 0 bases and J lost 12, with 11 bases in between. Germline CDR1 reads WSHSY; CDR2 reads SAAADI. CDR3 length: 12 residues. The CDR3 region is CASSESPGTSFF. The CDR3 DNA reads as TGCGCCAGCAGTGAGTCTCCCGGGACCTCTTTCTTT.

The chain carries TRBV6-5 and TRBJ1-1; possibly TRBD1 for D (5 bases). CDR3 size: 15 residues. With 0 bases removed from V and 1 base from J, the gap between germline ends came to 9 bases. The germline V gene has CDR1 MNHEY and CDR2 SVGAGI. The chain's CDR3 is CASSYSGTGNTEAFF. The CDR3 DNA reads TGTGCCAGCAGTTACTCCGGGACTGGGAACACTGAAGCTTTCTTT.

CDR3 DNA: TGCGCCAGCAGCCAGGGGATTTCACCCCTCCACTTT. This gives the protein CASSQGISPLHF. The chain links TRBV4-1 to TRBJ1-6, with D hard to call. Trimming left V 3 bases short and J 9 bases short, with 6 bases between. There are 12 residues in the CDR3. The germline CDR1 and CDR2 sequences are MGHRA and YSYEKL.

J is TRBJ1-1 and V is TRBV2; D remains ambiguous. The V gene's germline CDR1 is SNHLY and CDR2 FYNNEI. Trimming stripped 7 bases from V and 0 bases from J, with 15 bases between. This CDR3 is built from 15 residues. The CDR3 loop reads CASTATGGMNTEAFF. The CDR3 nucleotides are TGTGCCAGCACCGCGACGGGAGGCATGAACACTGAAGCTTTCTTT.

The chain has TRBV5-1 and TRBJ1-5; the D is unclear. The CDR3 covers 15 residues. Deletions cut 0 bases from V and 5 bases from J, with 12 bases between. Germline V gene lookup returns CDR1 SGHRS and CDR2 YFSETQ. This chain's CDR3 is CASSLVGSGDQPQHF. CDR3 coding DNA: TGCGCCAGCAGCTTGGTGGGATCCGGGGATCAGCCCCAGCATTTT.

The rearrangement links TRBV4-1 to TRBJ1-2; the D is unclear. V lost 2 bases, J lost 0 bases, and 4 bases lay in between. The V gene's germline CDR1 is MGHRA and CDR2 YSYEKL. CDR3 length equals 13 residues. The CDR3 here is CASSQQSNYGYTF. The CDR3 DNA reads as TGCGCCAGCAGCCAACAATCTAACTATGGCTACACCTTC.

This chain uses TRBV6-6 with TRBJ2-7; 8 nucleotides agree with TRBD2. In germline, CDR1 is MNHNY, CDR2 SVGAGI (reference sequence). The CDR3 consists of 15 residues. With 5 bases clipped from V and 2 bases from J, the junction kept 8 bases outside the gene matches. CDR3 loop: CASSPTSGSPYEQYF. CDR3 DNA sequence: TGTGCCAGCAGTCCCACTAGCGGATCCCCCTACGAGCAGTACTTC.

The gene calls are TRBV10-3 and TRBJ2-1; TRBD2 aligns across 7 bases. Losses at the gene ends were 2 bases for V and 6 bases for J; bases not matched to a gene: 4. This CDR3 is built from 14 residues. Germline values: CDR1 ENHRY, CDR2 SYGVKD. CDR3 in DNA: TGTGCCATCAGTGAGGCGGGAGCATCCAATGAGCAGTTCTTC. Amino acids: CAISEAGASNEQFF.

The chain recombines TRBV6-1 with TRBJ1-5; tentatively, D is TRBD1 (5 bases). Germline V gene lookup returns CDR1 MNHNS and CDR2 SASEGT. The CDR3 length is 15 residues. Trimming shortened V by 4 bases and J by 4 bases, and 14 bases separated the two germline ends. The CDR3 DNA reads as TGTGCCAGCAGTGGGGGAAACAGGCAAAATCAGCCCCAGCATTTT. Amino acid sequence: CASSGGNRQNQPQHF.

CDR3 amino acids: CASSRDHYNSPLHF. CDR3 nucleotides: TGTGCCAGCAGCCGAGACCATTATAATTCACCCCTCCACTTT. The gene calls are TRBV6-5 and TRBJ1-6; D gene ambiguous. CDR1 is MNHEY, CDR2 SVGAGI, per germline. The CDR3 has 14 amino acids. V lost 6 bases and J 4 bases, leaving 10 bases between the germline ends.

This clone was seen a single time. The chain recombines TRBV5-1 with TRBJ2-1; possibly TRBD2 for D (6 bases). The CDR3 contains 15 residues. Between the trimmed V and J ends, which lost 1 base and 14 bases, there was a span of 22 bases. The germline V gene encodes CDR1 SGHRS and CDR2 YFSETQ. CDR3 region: CASSLLTAGKGRKFF. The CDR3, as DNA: TGCGCCAGCAGCTTGTTGACAGCCGGGAAGGGGAGGAAGTTCTTC.

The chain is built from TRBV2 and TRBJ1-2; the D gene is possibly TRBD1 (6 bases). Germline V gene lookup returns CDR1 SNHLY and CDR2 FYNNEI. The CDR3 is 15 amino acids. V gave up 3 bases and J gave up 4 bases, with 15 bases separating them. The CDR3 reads CASSDTGIGVYGYTF. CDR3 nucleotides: TGTGCCAGCAGTGACACAGGGATTGGTGTCTATGGCTACACCTTC.

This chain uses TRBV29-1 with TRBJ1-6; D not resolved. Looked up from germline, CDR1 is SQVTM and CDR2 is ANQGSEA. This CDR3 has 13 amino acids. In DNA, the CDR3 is TGCGGCGCGCTGGAGTCCTATAATTCACCCCTCCACTTT. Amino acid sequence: CGALESYNSPLHF.

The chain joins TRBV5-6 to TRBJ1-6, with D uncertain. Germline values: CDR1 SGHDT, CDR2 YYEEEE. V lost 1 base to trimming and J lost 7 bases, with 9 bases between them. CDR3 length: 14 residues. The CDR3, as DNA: TGTGCCAGCAGCTTGCCGGACGGAAATTCACCCCTCCACTTT. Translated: CASSLPDGNSPLHF.

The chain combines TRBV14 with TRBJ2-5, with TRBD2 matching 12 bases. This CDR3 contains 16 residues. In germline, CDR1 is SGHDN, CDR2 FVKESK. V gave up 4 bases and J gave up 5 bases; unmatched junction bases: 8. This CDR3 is CASSPGLAGLRETQYF. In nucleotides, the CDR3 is TGTGCCAGCAGCCCTGGACTAGCGGGGTTACGGGAGACCCAGTACTTC.